The 19 T cell receptor beta chains presented below share a single source sample, sequenced in a study of cytomegalovirus exposure and HLA in healthy donors. PCR primers comprised 60 Vbeta and 13 Jbeta primers. Libraries were prepared by immunoSEQ multiplex PCR; TCRdb keeps only in-frame clonotypes and omits some of them. Of fewer than 250,000 clones listed, nearly 80% were seen once; the top ten hold less than 2%. What was sequenced was PBMCs. The source of these receptors is a male donor in good health and CMV-seronegative.

V gene TRBV2 combines with J gene TRBJ2-7, with TRBD1 as a possible D gene (5 bases). This CDR3 has 13 amino acids. The ends were cut back, 8 bases at V and 6 bases at J, with 17 bases in the middle. CDR1 is SNHLY and CDR2 is FYNNEI in the germline V gene. The CDR3 protein is CASQKGASREQYF. In nucleotides, the CDR3 is TGTGCCAGCCAAAAAGGGGCCAGCCGCGAGCAGTACTTC.

This rearrangement joins TRBV5-1 to TRBJ2-7; 7 positions agree with TRBD1. V shed 3 bases, J shed 2 bases, and the junction held 8 bases outside the gene matches. The germline gives CDR1 SGHRS, CDR2 YFSETQ. CDR3 length: 15 amino acids. The CDR3 spells CASSSQAGTAYEQYF. The CDR3 DNA sequence: TGCGCCAGCAGCTCGCAGGCCGGGACAGCCTACGAGCAGTACTTC.

The rearrangement joins TRBV2 to TRBJ1-1, with a possible D match to TRBD1 (6 bases). CDR3 length: 12 residues. The germline gives CDR1 SNHLY, CDR2 FYNNEI. V was trimmed by 8 bases and J by 5 bases, leaving 12 bases between them. The CDR3 DNA sequence: TGTGCCAGCCAACAGGGTGGGACTGAAGCTTTCTTT. Its translation: CASQQGGTEAFF.

This clone was picked up a small number of times. This chain joins TRBV7-2 and TRBJ1-1; D not certain. Germline V CDR1 and CDR2: SGHTA, FQGNSA. V was trimmed by 8 bases and J by 1 base, leaving 8 bases between them. The CDR3 length is 12 residues. The CDR3 DNA sequence: TGTGCCAGCGCTGAGAAGAACACTGAAGCTTTCTTT. Protein product: CASAEKNTEAFF.

The chain couples TRBV10-3 to TRBJ2-7, with a tentative D call TRBD2 (6 bases). CDR1 ENHRY and CDR2 SYGVKD come from the germline V gene. The V gene lost 0 bases and the J gene lost 7 bases, with 16 bases spanning the gap. The length of the CDR3 is 15 residues. The DNA for the CDR3 is TGTGCCATCAGTGAGTCGAGGCTAGGGACTGGGGAGCAGTACTTC. It translates to CAISESRLGTGEQYF.

The chain joins TRBV7-6 to TRBJ2-3; possibly TRBD1 for D (6 bases). This CDR3 contains 14 residues. Germline V lookup: CDR1 SGHVS, CDR2 FNYEAQ. The V and J ends lost 3 bases and 2 bases respectively, with 9 bases between them. The CDR3 sequence is CASSLGADTDTQYF. The CDR3 DNA reads as TGTGCCAGCAGCTTGGGGGCGGACACAGATACGCAGTATTTT. The entire variable domain, with the rest obtained from reference TRBV7-6 and TRBJ2-3, is as follows: GAGVSQSPRYKVTKRGQDVALRCDPISGHVSLYWYRQALGQGPEFLTYFNYEAQQDKSGLPNDRFSAERPEGSISTLTIQRTEQRDSAMYRCASSLGADTDTQYFGPGTRLTVL.

This chain uses TRBV5-5 with TRBJ1-2; tentatively, D is TRBD1 (5 bases). Germline CDR1 SGHKS, CDR2 YYEKEE (reference sequence). The CDR3 runs 16 residues. Trimming removed 0 bases from V and 6 bases from J, with 18 bases in between. This chain's CDR3 is CASSLVPGSRKDGYTF. CDR3 nucleotides: TGTGCCAGCAGCTTGGTTCCAGGGTCGAGGAAAGATGGCTACACCTTC.

This clone was detected a few times. The V call is TRBV25-1, the J call TRBJ1-2; the match to TRBD1 covers 8 bases. CDR1 and CDR2 from the germline V gene are MGHDK and SYGVNS. V dropped 3 bases and J dropped 2; count of bases not matched to a gene: 5. The CDR3 totals 15 residues. The chain's CDR3 is CASSDLTGENYGYTF. The CDR3 DNA reads TGTGCCAGCAGTGATTTGACAGGGGAGAACTATGGCTACACCTTC.

The rearrangement links TRBV10-2 to TRBJ2-7; TRBD2 matches 9 bases. Germline-derived CDR1 and CDR2 are WSHSY and SAAADI. The CDR3 spans 15 residues. V lost 7 bases to trimming and J lost 0 bases; unmatched junction nucleotides: 7. The DNA of the CDR3 is TGCGCCAGCAAACTCCTAGCGGGGTTCTCCTACGAGCAGTACTTC. This gives the protein CASKLLAGFSYEQYF.

This clone was seen only a few times. V usage is TRBV7-6 and J usage is TRBJ2-3, with TRBD2 matching 8 bases. The CDR3 extends over 14 amino acids. Trimming took 0 bases from V and 5 from J; bases not matched to a gene: 1. Germline V CDR1 and CDR2: SGHVS, FNYEAQ. In nucleotides, the CDR3 is TGTGCCAGCAGCTTAGCGGCGGGGGGAGATACGCAGTATTTT. Its protein product is CASSLAAGGDTQYF. Based on the CDR3 plus reference TRBV7-6 and TRBJ2-3, the full variable domain is GAGVSQSPRYKVTKRGQDVALRCDPISGHVSLYWYRQALGQGPEFLTYFNYEAQQDKSGLPNDRFSAERPEGSISTLTIQRTEQRDSAMYRCASSLAAGGDTQYFGPGTRLTVL.

The chain joins TRBV9 to TRBJ2-1; 10 nucleotides align to TRBD2. The CDR3 has 15 amino acids. Per germline, CDR1 SGDLS and CDR2 YYNGEE. The J segment lost 9 bases and the V segment lost 3 bases, leaving 9 bases of the junction unmatched. The CDR3: CASSDLAGEVGEQFF. CDR3 bases: TGTGCCAGCAGCGACCTAGCGGGAGAGGTCGGTGAGCAGTTCTTC.

The gene calls are TRBV9 and TRBJ1-5; TRBD1 might be the D (6 bases). The germline CDR1 and CDR2 sequences are SGDLS and YYNGEE. Trimming took off 5 bases at V and 9 bases at J, with 18 bases between the two ends. This CDR3 comprises 14 residues. As DNA, the CDR3 is TGTGCCAGCAGTTTCGGACAGCTAATTGGGCCCCAGCATTTT. It translates to CASSFGQLIGPQHF.

V usage is TRBV6-1 and J usage is TRBJ1-1, with D unresolved. V lost 6 bases and J lost 1, with 15 bases in between. Looked up from germline, CDR1 is MNHNS and CDR2 is SASEGT. The CDR3 is 15 amino acids. For the CDR3, the DNA is TGTGCCAGCAGATTGGACTGGTCCGGGAACACTGAAGCTTTCTTT. Encoded protein: CASRLDWSGNTEAFF.

V and J are TRBV28 and TRBJ2-4, with 8 positions matching TRBD1. Looked up from germline, CDR1 is MDHEN and CDR2 is SYDVKM. The CDR3 totals 16 residues. V trimming: 8 bases; J trimming: 0 bases; junction bases outside the gene matches: 9. The CDR3 DNA follows: TGTGCCAGCCTTGACAGGGGAACAGTAGCCAAAAACATTCAGTACTTC. Protein product: CASLDRGTVAKNIQYF.

V usage is TRBV5-1 and J usage is TRBJ2-4; D may be TRBD1 (6 bases). V dropped 1 base and J dropped 1 base, with 6 bases sitting between them. Per the germline V gene, CDR1 is SGHRS and CDR2 is YFSETQ. The CDR3 extends over 14 amino acids. This chain's CDR3 is CASSLQGAKNIQYF. CDR3 in DNA: TGCGCCAGCAGCTTGCAGGGGGCCAAAAACATTCAGTACTTC.

The CDR3 loop is CASSVGRTGNTIYF. CDR3 DNA: TGTGCCAGCAGTGTGGGCAGGACTGGAAACACCATATATTTT. The chain recombines TRBV2 with TRBJ1-3; no reliable D call. With 4 bases removed from V and 2 bases from J, the gap between germline ends came to 9 bases. CDR3 size: 14 residues. Germline CDR1 SNHLY, CDR2 FYNNEI.

The J gene is TRBJ2-7, the V gene TRBV7-9, with 7 positions matching TRBD1. Unmatched junction bases numbered 7, after V lost 5 bases and J lost 0 bases. Germline CDR1 SEHNR, CDR2 FQNEAQ (reference sequence). The CDR3 length is 15 residues. CDR3 sequence: CASSKTGTASYEQYF. The CDR3 DNA sequence: TGTGCCAGCAGCAAAACCGGGACAGCCTCCTACGAGCAGTACTTC.

In nucleotides, the CDR3 is TGTGCCAGCAGCTTGGAGTGGGGCAGGGGGCTCACTGAAGCTTTCTTT. Its translation: CASSLEWGRGLTEAFF. The rearrangement links TRBV5-4 to TRBJ1-1; 8 bases agree with TRBD1. This CDR3 contains 16 residues. CDR1 SGHNT and CDR2 YYREEE come from the germline V gene (reference sequence). The trim removed 0 bases at V and 4 bases at J, leaving 8 bases unmatched.

The V gene is TRBV30, the J gene TRBJ2-1; D is perhaps TRBD1 (5 bases). This CDR3 region has 13 residues. V was clipped by 0 bases and J by 5 bases, with 8 bases between them. CDR1 and CDR2 (germline): GTSNPN, SVGIG (reference sequence). The CDR3 here is CAWSVQAHNEQFF. The CDR3 DNA sequence: TGTGCCTGGAGTGTACAGGCCCACAATGAGCAGTTCTTC.